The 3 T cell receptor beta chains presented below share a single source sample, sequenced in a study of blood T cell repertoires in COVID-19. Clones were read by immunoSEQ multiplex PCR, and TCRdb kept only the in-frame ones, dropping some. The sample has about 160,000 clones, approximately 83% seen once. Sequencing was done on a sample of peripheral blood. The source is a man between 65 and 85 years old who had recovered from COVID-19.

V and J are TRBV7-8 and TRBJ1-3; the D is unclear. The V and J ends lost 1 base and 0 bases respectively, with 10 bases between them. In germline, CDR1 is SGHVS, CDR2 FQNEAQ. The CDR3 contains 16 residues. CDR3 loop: CASSLGRPGSGNTIYF. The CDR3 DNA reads TGTGCCAGCAGCTTAGGTCGGCCAGGCTCTGGAAACACCATATATTTT.

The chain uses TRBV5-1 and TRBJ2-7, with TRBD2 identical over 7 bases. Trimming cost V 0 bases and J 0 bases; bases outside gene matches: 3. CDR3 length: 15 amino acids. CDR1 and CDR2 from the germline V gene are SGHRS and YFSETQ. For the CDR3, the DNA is TGCGCCAGCAGCTTGGCCGGGGGGTACTCCTACGAGCAGTACTTC. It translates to CASSLAGGYSYEQYF. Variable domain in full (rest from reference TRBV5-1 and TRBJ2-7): KAGVTQTPRYLIKTRGQQVTLSCSPISGHRSVSWYQQTPGQGLQFLFEYFSETQRNKGNFPGRFSGRQFSNSRSEMNVSTLELGDSALYLCASSLAGGYSYEQYFGPGTRLTVT.

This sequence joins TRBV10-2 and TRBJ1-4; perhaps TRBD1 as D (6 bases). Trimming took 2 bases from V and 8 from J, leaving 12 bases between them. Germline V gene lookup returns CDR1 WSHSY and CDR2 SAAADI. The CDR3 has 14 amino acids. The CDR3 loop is CASSERRGGEKLFF. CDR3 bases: TGCGCCAGCAGTGAGCGCAGGGGAGGGGAAAAACTGTTTTTT.